These 20 T cell receptor beta chains were all obtained from the same sample, sequenced in a study of Siglec-9 on CD8 T cells in melanoma (dated by TCRdb to between 2018 and 2021). Library construction relied on the immunoSEQ multiplex PCR assay. In its TCRdb copy, this immuneACCESS table keeps in-frame sequences only and misses some clones. Where compared with another copy, unresolved V genes explain less than half of these, and the others have no known cause. For this sample the table gives 30,000 to 45,000 clones, of which 80% to 85% were detected only once. The ten largest make up approximately 1.7% of the sample. What was sequenced was Siglec-9- CD8+ T cells sorted from blood. The sample's cell subset or site, from its label and the paper: CD8 T cells lacking Siglec-9. Receptor source: a human donor in good health.

This clone was detected once. Written as DNA, the CDR3 is TGTGCCAGCAGCCAAGAATCGAGGGGCGAGCAGTACTTC. Protein sequence: CASSQESRGEQYF. This rearrangement joins TRBV14 to TRBJ2-7; either TRBD1 or TRBD2 may fit D (5 bases each). The germline CDR1 and CDR2 sequences are SGHDN and FVKESK. This CDR3 is built from 13 residues. The V and J ends lost 0 bases and 6 bases respectively, with 9 bases between them.

The gene calls are TRBV28 and TRBJ2-7, with 8 positions matching TRBD1. The CDR3 sequence is 15 residues long. V gave up 5 bases and J gave up 1 base; unmatched junction bases: 7. Germline V CDR1 and CDR2: MDHEN, SYDVKM. The CDR3 reads CASSLGQGLSYEQYF. In nucleotides, the CDR3 is TGTGCCAGCAGTCTAGGACAGGGCCTTTCCTACGAGCAGTACTTC.

V usage is TRBV7-9 and J usage is TRBJ2-3; possible D gene TRBD1, 5 bases. This CDR3 has 15 amino acids. The ends were cut back, 5 bases at V and 3 bases at J, with 15 bases in the middle. Germline CDR1 SEHNR, CDR2 FQNEAQ (reference sequence). The DNA of the CDR3 is TGTGCCAGCAGCGTATCCCAGGGTTTAACAGATACGCAGTATTTT. This translates into CASSVSQGLTDTQYF.

The rearrangement joins TRBV6-5 to TRBJ1-2; D call uncertain. Germline-derived CDR1 and CDR2 are MNHEY and SVGAGI. The CDR3 is 13 residues long. The V end lost 2 bases, the J end lost 6 bases, and 10 bases lay between the germline ends. The CDR3 sequence is CASSYDPLHGYTF. CDR3 coding DNA: TGTGCCAGCAGTTACGACCCACTCCATGGCTACACCTTC.

This clone has only a few counts. V gene TRBV10-3 combines with J gene TRBJ1-6; TRBD1 matches at 9 bases. The length of the CDR3 is 15 residues. After removal of 3 bases from V and 7 bases from J, the junction contained 4 bases not matched to a gene. Per germline, CDR1 ENHRY and CDR2 SYGVKD. DNA of the CDR3: TGTGCCATCAGTGATATGGGGACAGGGAATTCACCCCTCCACTTT. This gives the protein CAISDMGTGNSPLHF.

The chain combines TRBV6-1 with TRBJ1-2, with 8 positions matching TRBD1. After removal of 11 bases from V and 6 bases from J, the junction contained 14 bases not matched to a gene. Germline values: CDR1 MNHNS, CDR2 SASEGT. This CDR3 spans 14 amino acids. The CDR3 DNA reads as TGTGCCGGAGGGACAGGAAGCAATTGGGATGGCTACACCTTC. It translates to CAGGTGSNWDGYTF.

The genes are TRBV14 and TRBJ2-7; possible D gene TRBD2, 5 bases. This CDR3 has 13 residues. V lost 1 base, J lost 4 bases, and 8 bases lay in between. CDR1 and CDR2 (germline): SGHDN, FVKESK. The CDR3: CASSQGVAYEQYF. DNA of the CDR3: TGTGCCAGCAGCCAAGGCGTAGCGTACGAGCAGTACTTC.

V gene TRBV30 combines with J gene TRBJ2-3, with D perhaps TRBD2 (6 bases). V was pared by 2 bases and J by 6 bases, with 15 bases between. Per the germline V gene, CDR1 is GTSNPN and CDR2 is SVGIG (reference sequence). The CDR3 has 14 amino acids. Here the CDR3 DNA reads TGTGCCTGGAGTACCGGGGGTAGGGATGATACGCAGTATTTT. It is translated as CAWSTGGRDDTQYF.

The chain recombines TRBV10-1 with TRBJ1-3, with 10 bases aligning to TRBD1. Germline-derived CDR1 and CDR2 are WNHNN and SYGVQD (reference sequence). V shed 3 bases and J 4 bases; nucleotides not matched to a gene: 21. The CDR3 consists of 21 residues. The chain's CDR3 is CASSDQREPDYRDRGGNTIYF. CDR3 DNA sequence: TGCGCCAGCAGTGACCAACGCGAGCCAGACTACCGGGACAGGGGAGGAAACACCATATATTTT.

The rearrangement links TRBV7-6 to TRBJ2-5; D uncertain. The J call may be wrong; the DNA end is better matched by TRBJ2-7. There are 14 residues in the CDR3. The V gene's germline CDR1 is SGHVS and CDR2 FNYEAQ. The CDR3 sequence is CASSHDLLNYEQYF. The DNA of the CDR3 is TGTGCCAGCAGCCACGACCTGCTTAACTACGAGCAGTACTTC.

In the case of this clone: Sequence at one end of the junction differs from germline and may be a read error. The chain combines TRBV10-3 with TRBJ2-4; 7 bases map to TRBD1. The CDR3 is 14 amino acids. Looked up from germline, CDR1 is ENHRY and CDR2 is SYGVKD. This chain's CDR3 is CAIGEGAPGNIQYF. DNA of the CDR3: TGTGCCATCGGTGAGGGGGCGCCAGGAAACATTCAGTACTTC.

This chain uses TRBV27 with TRBJ2-3; D may correspond to TRBD1 or TRBD2 (6 bases each). Looked up from germline, CDR1 is MNHEY and CDR2 is SMNVEV (reference sequence). V was clipped by 2 bases and J by 6 bases, with 9 bases between them. The CDR3 runs to 13 residues. CDR3 residues: CASSLRGADTQYF. DNA of the CDR3: TGTGCCAGCAGTTTAAGGGGGGCGGATACGCAGTATTTT.

The chain links TRBV6-6 to TRBJ2-7; D gene unclear. The CDR3 is made up of 14 amino acids. Germline V gene sequence: CDR1 MNHNY, CDR2 SVGAGI (reference sequence). Trimming pared 8 bases from V and 1 base from J, leaving 15 bases between. The CDR3 sequence is CASSTVAASYEQYF. The CDR3 DNA reads as TGTGCCAGCTCGACTGTGGCGGCTTCCTACGAGCAGTACTTC.

V and J are TRBV28 and TRBJ2-2; D is uncertain. The CDR3 loop spans 15 amino acids. Germline V gene sequence: CDR1 MDHEN, CDR2 SYDVKM. With 5 bases removed from V and 5 bases from J, the gap between germline ends came to 15 bases. The CDR3 protein is CASSRASRLTGELFF. The CDR3, as DNA: TGTGCCAGCAGTCGCGCGAGTCGACTGACCGGGGAGCTGTTTTTT.

The V call is TRBV6-1, the J call TRBJ2-3; D is ambiguous. V lost 5 bases to trimming and J lost 0 bases, with 12 bases between them. The CDR3 has 15 residues. The germline CDR1 and CDR2 sequences are MNHNS and SASEGT. The DNA for the CDR3 is TGTGCCAGCAGTCTCAAGGTTACTAGCACAGATACGCAGTATTTT. Its translation is CASSLKVTSTDTQYF.

As to this clone: The junction does not match germline at one end; this may be a read error. J is TRBJ2-7 and V is TRBV7-9, with D unresolved. Germline V CDR1 and CDR2: SEHNR, FQNEAQ (reference sequence). The CDR3 consists of 12 residues. The CDR3 here is CASSLGSRGNDF. In DNA, the CDR3 is TGTGCCAGCAGCTTAGGTAGTCGTGGTAACGACTTC.

The chain joins TRBV9 to TRBJ2-2, with no clear D. This CDR3 spans 13 amino acids. Trimming took 0 bases from V and 8 from J, leaving 8 bases between them. From germline, CDR1 is SGDLS and CDR2 YYNGEE. As DNA, the CDR3 is TGTGCCAGCAGCGTAGCGGTGGGGGGGGAGCTGTTTTTT. Translating it yields CASSVAVGGELFF. Together with reference TRBV9 and TRBJ2-2, the CDR3 gives the full variable domain: DSGVTQTPKHLITATGQRVTLRCSPRSGDLSVYWYQQSLDQGLQFLIQYYNGEERAKGNILERFSAQQFPDLHSELNLSSLELGDSALYFCASSVAVGGELFFGEGSRLTVL.

The count of this clone is one. V usage is TRBV9 and J usage is TRBJ2-1; no firm D call. Trimming took 4 bases from V and 5 from J, leaving 25 bases between them. The CDR3 is 18 residues long. Germline V gene data show CDR1 as SGDLS and CDR2 as YYNGEE. The CDR3 nucleotides are TGTGCCAGCAGCCCTCGAACCGCATTCGGGTCAAAGGACAATGAGCAGTTCTTC. Its protein is CASSPRTAFGSKDNEQFF.

The genes are TRBV29-1 and TRBJ2-7, with 9 bases identical to TRBD1. CDR3 length: 13 amino acids. CDR1 is SQVTM, CDR2 ANQGSEA, per germline. Unmatched junction bases numbered 6, after V lost 6 bases and J lost 3 bases. The CDR3 region is CSVGRGQGYEQYF. CDR3 nucleotide sequence: TGCAGCGTCGGCCGGGGACAGGGCTACGAGCAGTACTTC.

This clone was observed a handful of times. This rearrangement joins TRBV9 to TRBJ2-2, with D uncertain. With 1 base removed from V and 6 bases from J, the gap between germline ends came to 7 bases. The CDR3 runs to 13 residues. Germline V gene data show CDR1 as SGDLS and CDR2 as YYNGEE. The CDR3 loop is CASSVRSAGELFF. CDR3 in DNA: TGTGCCAGCAGCGTAAGGTCGGCCGGGGAGCTGTTTTTT.